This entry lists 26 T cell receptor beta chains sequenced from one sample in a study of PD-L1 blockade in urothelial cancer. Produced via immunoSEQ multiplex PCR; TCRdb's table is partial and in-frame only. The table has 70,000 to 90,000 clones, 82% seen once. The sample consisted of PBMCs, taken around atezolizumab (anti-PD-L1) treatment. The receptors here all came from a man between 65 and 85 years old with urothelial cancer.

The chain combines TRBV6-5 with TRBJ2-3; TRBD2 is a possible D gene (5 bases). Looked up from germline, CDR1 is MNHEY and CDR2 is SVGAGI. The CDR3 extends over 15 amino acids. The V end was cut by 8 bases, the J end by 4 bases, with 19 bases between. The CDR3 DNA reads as TGTGCCAGCTCTCTCCGGGATGCAAGCGCAGATACGCAGTATTTT. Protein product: CASSLRDASADTQYF.

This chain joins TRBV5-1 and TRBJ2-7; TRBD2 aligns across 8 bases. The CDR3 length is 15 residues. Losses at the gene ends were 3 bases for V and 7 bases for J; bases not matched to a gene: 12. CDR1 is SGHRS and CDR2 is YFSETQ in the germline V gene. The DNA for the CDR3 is TGCGCCAGCAGCTCCTCCGGGACTAGAGGTGGGGAGCAGTACTTC. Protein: CASSSSGTRGGEQYF. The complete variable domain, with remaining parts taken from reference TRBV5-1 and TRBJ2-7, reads KAGVTQTPRYLIKTRGQQVTLSCSPISGHRSVSWYQQTPGQGLQFLFEYFSETQRNKGNFPGRFSGRQFSNSRSEMNVSTLELGDSALYLCASSSSGTRGGEQYFGPGTRLTVT.

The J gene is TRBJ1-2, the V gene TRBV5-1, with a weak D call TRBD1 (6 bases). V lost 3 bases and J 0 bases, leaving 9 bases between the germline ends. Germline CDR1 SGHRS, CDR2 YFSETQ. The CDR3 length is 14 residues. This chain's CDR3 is CASSSGQTNYGYTF. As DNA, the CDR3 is TGCGCCAGCAGCTCCGGACAGACTAACTATGGCTACACCTTC.

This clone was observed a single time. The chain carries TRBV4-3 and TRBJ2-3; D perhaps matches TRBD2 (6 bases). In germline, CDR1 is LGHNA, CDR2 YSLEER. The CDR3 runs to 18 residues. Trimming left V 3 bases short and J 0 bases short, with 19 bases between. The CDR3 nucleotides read TGCGCCAGCAGCCAGGACCGGGGGACTGACCTCAGCACAGATACGCAGTATTTT. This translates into CASSQDRGTDLSTDTQYF.

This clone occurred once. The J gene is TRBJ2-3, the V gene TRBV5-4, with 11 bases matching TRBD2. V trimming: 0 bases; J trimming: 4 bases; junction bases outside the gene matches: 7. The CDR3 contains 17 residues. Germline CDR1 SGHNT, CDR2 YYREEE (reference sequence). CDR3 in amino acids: CASSLALAGGFADTQYF. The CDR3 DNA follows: TGTGCCAGCAGCTTGGCCCTAGCGGGGGGCTTCGCAGATACGCAGTATTTT.

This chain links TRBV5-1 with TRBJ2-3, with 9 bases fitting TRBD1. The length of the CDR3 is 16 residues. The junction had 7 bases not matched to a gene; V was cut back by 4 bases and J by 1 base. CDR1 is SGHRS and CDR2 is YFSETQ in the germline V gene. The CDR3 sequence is CASSHGTGSGTDTQYF. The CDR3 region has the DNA TGCGCCAGCAGCCACGGGACAGGGAGTGGCACAGATACGCAGTATTTT.

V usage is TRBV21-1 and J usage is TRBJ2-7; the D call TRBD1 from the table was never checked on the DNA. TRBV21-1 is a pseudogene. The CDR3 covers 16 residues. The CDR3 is CASSKVTRDSSYEQYF. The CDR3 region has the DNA TGTGCCAGCAGCAAAGTGACCCGGGACAGTTCCTACGAGCAGTACTTC.

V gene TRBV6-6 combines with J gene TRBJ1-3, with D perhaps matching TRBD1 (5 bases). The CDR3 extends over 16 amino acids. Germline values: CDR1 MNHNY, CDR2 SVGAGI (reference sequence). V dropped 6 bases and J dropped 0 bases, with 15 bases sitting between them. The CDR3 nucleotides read TGTGCCAGCAGCCCTCCCGACAGCTTCTCTGGAAACACCATATATTTT. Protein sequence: CASSPPDSFSGNTIYF.

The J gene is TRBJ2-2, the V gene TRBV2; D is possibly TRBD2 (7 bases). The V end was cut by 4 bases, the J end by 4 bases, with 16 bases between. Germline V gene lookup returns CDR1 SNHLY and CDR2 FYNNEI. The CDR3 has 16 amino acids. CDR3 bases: TGTGCCAGCAGTGGAGTAGGGGGGGCGGTCACCGGGGAGCTGTTTTTT. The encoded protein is CASSGVGGAVTGELFF. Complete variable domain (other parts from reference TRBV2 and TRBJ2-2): EPEVTQTPSHQVTQMGQEVILRCVPISNHLYFYWYRQILGQKVEFLVSFYNNEISEKSEIFDDQFSVERPDGSNFTLKIRSTKLEDSAMYFCASSGVGGAVTGELFFGEGSRLTVL.

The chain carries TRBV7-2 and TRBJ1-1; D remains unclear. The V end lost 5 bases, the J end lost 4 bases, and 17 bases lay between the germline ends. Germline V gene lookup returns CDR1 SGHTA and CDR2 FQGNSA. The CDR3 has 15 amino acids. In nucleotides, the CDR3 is TGTGCCAGCAGCGAAATCCTCGGCGGTAGCACTGAAGCTTTCTTT. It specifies CASSEILGGSTEAFF.

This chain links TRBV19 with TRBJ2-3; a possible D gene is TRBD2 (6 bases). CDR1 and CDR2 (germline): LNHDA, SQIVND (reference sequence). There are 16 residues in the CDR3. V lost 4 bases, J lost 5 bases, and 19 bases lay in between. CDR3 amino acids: CASSNRASESGDTQYF. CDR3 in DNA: TGTGCCAGTAGTAACCGAGCTAGCGAAAGTGGAGATACGCAGTATTTT.

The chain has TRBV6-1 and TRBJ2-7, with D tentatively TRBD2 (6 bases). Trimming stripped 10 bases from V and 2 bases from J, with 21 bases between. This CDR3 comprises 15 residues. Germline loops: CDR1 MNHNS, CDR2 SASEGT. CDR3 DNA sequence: TGTGCCACCCTCCCCCCGAGGGACTCAGCCTACGAGCAGTACTTC. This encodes CATLPPRDSAYEQYF.

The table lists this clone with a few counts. CDR3 protein: CASSVQGGYYGYTF. The DNA of the CDR3 is TGTGCCAGCAGCGTGCAAGGGGGATACTATGGCTACACCTTC. This chain connects TRBV9 to TRBJ1-2, with D possibly matching TRBD1 (6 bases). Trimming stripped 2 bases from V and 3 bases from J, with 11 bases between. The germline V gene has CDR1 SGDLS and CDR2 YYNGEE. This CDR3 has 14 amino acids.

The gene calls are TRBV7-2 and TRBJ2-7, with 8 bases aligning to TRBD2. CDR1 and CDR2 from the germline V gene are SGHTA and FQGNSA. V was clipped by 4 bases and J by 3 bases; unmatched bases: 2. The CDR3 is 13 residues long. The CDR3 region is CASSSTSGYEQYF. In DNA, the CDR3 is TGTGCCAGCAGCTCTACTAGCGGCTACGAGCAGTACTTC.

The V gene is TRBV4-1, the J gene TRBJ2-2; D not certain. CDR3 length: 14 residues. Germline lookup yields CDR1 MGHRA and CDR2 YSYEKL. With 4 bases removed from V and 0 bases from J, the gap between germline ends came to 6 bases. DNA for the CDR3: TGCGCCAGCAGCCGGCAGACGAACACCGGGGAGCTGTTTTTT. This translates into CASSRQTNTGELFF.

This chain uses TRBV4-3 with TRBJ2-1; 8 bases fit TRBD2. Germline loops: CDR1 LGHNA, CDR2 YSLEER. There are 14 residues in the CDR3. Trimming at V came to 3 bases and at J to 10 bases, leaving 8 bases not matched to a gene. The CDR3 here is CASSHSTSGQEQFF. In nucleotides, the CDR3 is TGCGCCAGCAGCCACTCCACTAGCGGCCAGGAGCAGTTCTTC.

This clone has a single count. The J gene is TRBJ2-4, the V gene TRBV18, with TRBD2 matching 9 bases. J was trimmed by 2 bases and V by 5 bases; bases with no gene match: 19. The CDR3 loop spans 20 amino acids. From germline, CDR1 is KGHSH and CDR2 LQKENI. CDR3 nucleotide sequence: TGTGCCAGCTCAATATCAGGTGGCAGCGGGGGGCCTAGCTCCAAAAACATTCAGTACTTC. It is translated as CASSISGGSGGPSSKNIQYF. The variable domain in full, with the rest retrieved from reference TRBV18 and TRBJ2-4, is NAGVMQNPRHLVRRRGQEARLRCSPMKGHSHVYWYRQLPEEGLKFMVYLQKENIIDESGMPKERFSAEFPKEGPSILRIQQVVRGDSAAYFCASSISGGSGGPSSKNIQYFGAGTRLSVL.

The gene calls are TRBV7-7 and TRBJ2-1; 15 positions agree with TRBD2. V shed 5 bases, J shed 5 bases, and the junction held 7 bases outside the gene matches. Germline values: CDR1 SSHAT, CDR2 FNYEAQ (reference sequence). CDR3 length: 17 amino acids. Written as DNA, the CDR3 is TGTGCCAGCAGCCTCGGACTAGCGGGGGGGCCGGACAATGAGCAGTTCTTC. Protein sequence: CASSLGLAGGPDNEQFF.

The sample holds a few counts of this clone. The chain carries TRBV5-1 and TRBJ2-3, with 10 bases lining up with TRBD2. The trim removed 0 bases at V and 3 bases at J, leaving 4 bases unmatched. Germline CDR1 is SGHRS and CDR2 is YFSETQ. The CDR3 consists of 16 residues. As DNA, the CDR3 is TGCGCCAGCAGCTTGGAGGGGACTAGCGAAACAGATACGCAGTATTTT. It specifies CASSLEGTSETDTQYF.

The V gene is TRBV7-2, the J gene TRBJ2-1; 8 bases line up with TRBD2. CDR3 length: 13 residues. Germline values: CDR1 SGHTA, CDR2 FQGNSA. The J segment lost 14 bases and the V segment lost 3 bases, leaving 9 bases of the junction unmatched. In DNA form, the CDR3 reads TGTGCCAGCAGCTTGAACTCAGCGGGGGATAAGTTCTTC. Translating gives CASSLNSAGDKFF.

CDR3 protein: CASSPRGSGRAVNEQFF. The CDR3 DNA reads as TGTGCCAGCTCCCCTCGGGGTAGCGGGAGGGCGGTCAATGAGCAGTTCTTC. The rearrangement links TRBV18 to TRBJ2-1; 11 positions match TRBD2. Germline CDR1 and CDR2: KGHSH and LQKENI. The CDR3 totals 17 residues. Trimming cost V 6 bases and J 6 bases; bases outside gene matches: 13.

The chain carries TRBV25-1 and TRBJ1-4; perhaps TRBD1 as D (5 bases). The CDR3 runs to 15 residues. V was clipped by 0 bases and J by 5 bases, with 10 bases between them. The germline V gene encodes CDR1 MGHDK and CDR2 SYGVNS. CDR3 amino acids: CASSEYQGGNEKLFF. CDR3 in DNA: TGTGCCAGCAGTGAATACCAGGGAGGGAATGAAAAACTGTTTTTT.

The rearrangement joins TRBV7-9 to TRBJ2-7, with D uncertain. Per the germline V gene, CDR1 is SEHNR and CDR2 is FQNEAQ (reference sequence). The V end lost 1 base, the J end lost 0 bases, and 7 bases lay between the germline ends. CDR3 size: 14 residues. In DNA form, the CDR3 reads TGTGCCAGCAGCTTAGGAGAGTTCTCCTACGAGCAGTACTTC. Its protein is CASSLGEFSYEQYF.

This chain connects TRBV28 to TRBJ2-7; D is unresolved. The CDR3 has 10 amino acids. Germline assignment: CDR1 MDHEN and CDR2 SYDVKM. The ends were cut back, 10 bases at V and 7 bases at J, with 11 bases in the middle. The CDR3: CAIPGLEQYF. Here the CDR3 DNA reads TGTGCCATCCCCGGGTTGGAGCAGTACTTC.

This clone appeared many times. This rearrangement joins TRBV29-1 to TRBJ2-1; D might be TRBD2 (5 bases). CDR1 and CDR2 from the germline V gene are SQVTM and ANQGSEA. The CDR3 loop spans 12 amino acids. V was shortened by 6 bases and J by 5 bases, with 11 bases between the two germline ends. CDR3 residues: CSVADGDNEQFF. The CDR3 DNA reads TGCAGCGTAGCAGACGGGGACAATGAGCAGTTCTTC.

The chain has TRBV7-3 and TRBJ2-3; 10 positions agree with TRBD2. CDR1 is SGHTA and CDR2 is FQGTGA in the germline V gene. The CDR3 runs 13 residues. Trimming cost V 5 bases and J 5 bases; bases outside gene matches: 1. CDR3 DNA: TGTGCCAGCAGCCCTAGCGGGGGAGATACGCAGTATTTT. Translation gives CASSPSGGDTQYF.